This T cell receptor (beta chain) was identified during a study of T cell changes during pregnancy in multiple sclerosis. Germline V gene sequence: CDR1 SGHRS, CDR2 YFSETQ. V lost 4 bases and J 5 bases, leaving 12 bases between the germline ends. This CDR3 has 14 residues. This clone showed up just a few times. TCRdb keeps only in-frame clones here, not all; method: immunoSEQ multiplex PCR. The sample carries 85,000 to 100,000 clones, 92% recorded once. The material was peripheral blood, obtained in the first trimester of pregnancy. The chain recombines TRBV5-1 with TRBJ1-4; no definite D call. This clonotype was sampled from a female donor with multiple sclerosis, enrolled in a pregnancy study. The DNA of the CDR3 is TGCGCCAGCAGCCTCGACGGGAAGAATGAAAAACTGTTTTTT. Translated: CASSLDGKNEKLFF. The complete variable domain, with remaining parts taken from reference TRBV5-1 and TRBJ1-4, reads KAGVTQTPRYLIKTRGQQVTLSCSPISGHRSVSWYQQTPGQGLQFLFEYFSETQRNKGNFPGRFSGRQFSNSRSEMNVSTLELGDSALYLCASSLDGKNEKLFFGSGTQLSVL.